The 14 T cell receptor beta chains below all came from one sample that was sequenced in a study of blood T cells in healthy people across ages. A J-beta primer mix and a sample-barcoded 5' primer were used in a second PCR of about 7 to 12 cycles. Using its own MiXCR run on the 5' RACE reads, TCRdb lists one record per CDR3 protein. The sample includes hundreds of thousands of distinct CDR3 sequences, roughly 48% of them seen just once. Specimen: blood. The receptors derive from a man older than 75 in good health.

This clonotype was counted only a few times. This rearrangement joins TRBV20-1 to TRBJ2-1; 7 bases are a match to TRBD1. The J segment lost 4 bases and the V segment lost 6 bases, leaving 6 bases of the junction unmatched. The CDR3 length is 13 residues. The germline V gene encodes CDR1 DFQATT and CDR2 SNEGSKA (reference sequence). The chain's CDR3 is CSAPSTGYNEQFF. The DNA for the CDR3 is TGCAGTGCGCCATCGACAGGGTACAATGAGCAGTTCTTC.

This chain joins TRBV14 and TRBJ2-7, with D hard to call. The V and J ends lost 4 bases and 4 bases respectively, with 8 bases between them. The CDR3 loop spans 12 amino acids. Germline lookup yields CDR1 SGHDN and CDR2 FVKESK. As DNA, the CDR3 is TGTGCCAGCAGCCTCCAATTATACGAGCAGTACTTC. Translating gives CASSLQLYEQYF.

This clonotype appeared a few times. This chain links TRBV6-5 with TRBJ1-1; no reliable D call. With 5 bases removed from V and 0 bases from J, the gap between germline ends came to 10 bases. The CDR3 totals 14 residues. Germline V gene data show CDR1 as MNHEY and CDR2 as SVGAGI. This CDR3 is CASSDDGMNTEAFF. The DNA of the CDR3 is TGTGCCAGCAGTGATGACGGTATGAACACTGAAGCTTTCTTT.

The chain has TRBV27 and TRBJ1-2; perhaps TRBD1 as D (6 bases). Trimming took 6 bases from V and 7 from J, leaving 21 bases between them. The CDR3 sequence is 15 residues long. The V gene's germline CDR1 is MNHEY and CDR2 SMNVEV (reference sequence). Here the CDR3 DNA reads TGTGCCAGCAGAAAGGCAACAGGGAATTTGGGTGGCTACACCTTC. Encoded protein: CASRKATGNLGGYTF.

This clonotype was picked up a small number of times. This chain connects TRBV7-2 to TRBJ2-3; D unresolved. CDR1 SGHTA and CDR2 FQGNSA come from the germline V gene. The CDR3 covers 14 residues. Trimming removed 0 bases from V and 2 bases from J, with 6 bases in between. CDR3 DNA sequence: TGTGCCAGCAGCTTAGCAGGTTTCACAGATACGCAGTATTTT. It specifies CASSLAGFTDTQYF.

This clonotype has only a few counts. V gene TRBV19 combines with J gene TRBJ2-5, with 7 bases lining up with TRBD1. V lost 7 bases and J lost 1; bases outside the gene matches: 9. Germline V gene sequence: CDR1 LNHDA, CDR2 SQIVND (reference sequence). The CDR3 contains 15 residues. The CDR3 is CASKGATGFQETQYF. In DNA form, the CDR3 reads TGTGCCAGTAAGGGGGCCACGGGGTTCCAAGAGACCCAGTACTTC.

The gene calls are TRBV5-1 and TRBJ2-4; D is possibly TRBD1 (6 bases). The DNA end lines up better with TRBJ2-7; the J call may be wrong. CDR1 is SGHRS and CDR2 is YFSETQ in the germline V gene. The CDR3 totals 15 residues. CDR3 bases: TGCGCCAGCAGCCAGGCAGGGGAGCCGCGAGACGAGCAGTACTTC. Translated: CASSQAGEPRDEQYF.

This clonotype was found a few times. V usage is TRBV5-1 and J usage is TRBJ1-1; D gene ambiguous. V was clipped by 2 bases and J by 4 bases, with 12 bases between them. Germline CDR1 SGHRS, CDR2 YFSETQ. This CDR3 contains 14 residues. The CDR3 DNA is TGCGCCAGCAGCTTAAACAGTTGGGGCACTGAAGCTTTCTTT. It codes for CASSLNSWGTEAFF.

The genes are TRBV20-1 and TRBJ2-7; 10 positions match TRBD1. The CDR3 is 17 residues long. Germline V gene lookup returns CDR1 DFQATT and CDR2 SNEGSKA (reference sequence). V lost 0 bases and J lost 7; bases outside the gene matches: 15. CDR3 in DNA: TGCAGTGCTAGAGAGACTGGGGGCAGGACAGGGGGTAAGGAGCAGTACTTC. Encoded protein: CSARETGGRTGGKEQYF.

This chain uses TRBV9 with TRBJ2-7; TRBD2 might be the D (6 bases). V was shortened by 1 base and J by 6 bases, with 23 bases between the two germline ends. CDR1 and CDR2 from the germline V gene are SGDLS and YYNGEE. CDR3 length: 17 amino acids. In DNA form, the CDR3 reads TGTGCCAGCAGCGTATTCCCTGTGACTAGTATTCCCATCGAGCAGTACTTC. The encoded protein is CASSVFPVTSIPIEQYF. Full variable domain (rest looked up from reference TRBV9 and TRBJ2-7): DSGVTQTPKHLITATGQRVTLRCSPRSGDLSVYWYQQSLDQGLQFLIQYYNGEERAKGNILERFSAQQFPDLHSELNLSSLELGDSALYFCASSVFPVTSIPIEQYFGPGTRLTVT.

The chain has TRBV4-3 and TRBJ1-2; no clear D gene. Trimming shortened V by 0 bases and J by 4 bases, and 18 bases separated the two germline ends. Per the germline V gene, CDR1 is LGHNA and CDR2 is YSLEER. This CDR3 is built from 17 residues. The CDR3 bases are TGCGCCAGCAGCCAAGAGTCACTCCGGAGCTTGGGCTATGGCTACACCTTC. Translation gives CASSQESLRSLGYGYTF.

The chain employs TRBV5-6 and TRBJ1-2; possibly TRBD1 for D (5 bases). The CDR3 runs to 14 residues. Trimming cost V 4 bases and J 7 bases, with 17 bases left between them. Germline values: CDR1 SGHDT, CDR2 YYEEEE. Here the CDR3 reads CASSKGTRLFGYTF. As DNA, the CDR3 is TGTGCCAGCAGCAAGGGGACCAGACTCTTTGGCTACACCTTC.

The chain employs TRBV20-1 and TRBJ2-1, with 12 nucleotides matching TRBD2. Trimming at V came to 6 bases and at J to 7 bases, leaving 10 bases not matched to a gene. The length of the CDR3 is 15 residues. The germline V gene has CDR1 DFQATT and CDR2 SNEGSKA (reference sequence). As DNA, the CDR3 is TGCAGTGCCACGAACCCTAGCGGGAGGGAAAATGAGCAGTTCTTC. Amino acids: CSATNPSGRENEQFF.

The chain links TRBV7-2 to TRBJ2-5; D call uncertain. The J call may be incorrect, as the DNA end agrees better with TRBJ2-7. The CDR3 is made up of 15 amino acids. From germline, CDR1 is SGHTA and CDR2 FQGNSA. The CDR3 loop reads CASSPRGALSYEQYF. CDR3 DNA sequence: TGTGCCAGCAGCCCCCGCGGCGCCCTATCCTACGAGCAGTACTTC.